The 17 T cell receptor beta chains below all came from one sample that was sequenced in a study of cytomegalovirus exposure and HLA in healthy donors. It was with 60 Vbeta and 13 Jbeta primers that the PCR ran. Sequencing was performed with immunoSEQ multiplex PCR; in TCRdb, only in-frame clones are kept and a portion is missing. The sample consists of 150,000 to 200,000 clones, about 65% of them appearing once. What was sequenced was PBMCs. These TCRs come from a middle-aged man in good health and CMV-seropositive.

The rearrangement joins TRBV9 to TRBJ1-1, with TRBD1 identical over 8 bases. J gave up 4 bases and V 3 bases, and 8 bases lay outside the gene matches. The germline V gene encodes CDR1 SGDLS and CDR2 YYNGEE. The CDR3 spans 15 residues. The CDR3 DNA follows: TGTGCCAGCAGCGCGACAGGGGCTTGGGGCACTGAAGCTTTCTTT. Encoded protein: CASSATGAWGTEAFF.

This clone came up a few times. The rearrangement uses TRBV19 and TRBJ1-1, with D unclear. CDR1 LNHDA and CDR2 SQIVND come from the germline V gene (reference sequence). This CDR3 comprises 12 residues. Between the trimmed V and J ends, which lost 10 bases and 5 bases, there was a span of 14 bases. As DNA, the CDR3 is TGTGCCACCTCAGGCGGGAGGACTGAAGCTTTCTTT. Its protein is CATSGGRTEAFF.

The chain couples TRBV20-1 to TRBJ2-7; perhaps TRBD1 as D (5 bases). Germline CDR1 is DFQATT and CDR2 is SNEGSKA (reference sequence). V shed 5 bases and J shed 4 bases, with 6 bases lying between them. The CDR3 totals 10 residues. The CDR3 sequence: CSAPGYEQYF. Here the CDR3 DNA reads TGCAGTGCTCCAGGGTACGAGCAGTACTTC.

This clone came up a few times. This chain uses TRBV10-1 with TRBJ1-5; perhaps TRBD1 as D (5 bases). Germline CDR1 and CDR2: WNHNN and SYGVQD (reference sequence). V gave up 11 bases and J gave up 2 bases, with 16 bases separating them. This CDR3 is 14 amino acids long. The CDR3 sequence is CAGGKGLRNQPQHF. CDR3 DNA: TGCGCCGGCGGAAAGGGGTTACGCAATCAGCCCCAGCATTTT.

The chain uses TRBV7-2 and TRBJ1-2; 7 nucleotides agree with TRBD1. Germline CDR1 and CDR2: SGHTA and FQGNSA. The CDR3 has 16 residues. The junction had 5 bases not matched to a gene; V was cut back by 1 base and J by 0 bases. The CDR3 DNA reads TGTGCCAGCAGCTTAGGAGGGGGGACAGCTAACTATGGCTACACCTTC. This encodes CASSLGGGTANYGYTF.

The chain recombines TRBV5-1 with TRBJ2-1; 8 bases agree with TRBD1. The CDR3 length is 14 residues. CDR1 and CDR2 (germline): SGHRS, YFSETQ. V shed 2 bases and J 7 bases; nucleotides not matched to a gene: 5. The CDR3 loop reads CASSFGQGLNEQFF. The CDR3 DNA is TGCGCCAGCAGCTTTGGACAGGGTTTAAATGAGCAGTTCTTC.

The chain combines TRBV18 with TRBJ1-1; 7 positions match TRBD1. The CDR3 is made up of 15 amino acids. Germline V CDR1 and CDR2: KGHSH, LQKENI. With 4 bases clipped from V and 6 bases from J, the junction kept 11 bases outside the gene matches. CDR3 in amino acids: CASSQTRGVRAEAFF. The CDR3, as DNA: TGTGCCAGCTCACAGACCAGGGGGGTACGGGCTGAAGCTTTCTTT. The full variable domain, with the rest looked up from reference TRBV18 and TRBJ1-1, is NAGVMQNPRHLVRRRGQEARLRCSPMKGHSHVYWYRQLPEEGLKFMVYLQKENIIDESGMPKERFSAEFPKEGPSILRIQQVVRGDSAAYFCASSQTRGVRAEAFFGQGTRLTVV.

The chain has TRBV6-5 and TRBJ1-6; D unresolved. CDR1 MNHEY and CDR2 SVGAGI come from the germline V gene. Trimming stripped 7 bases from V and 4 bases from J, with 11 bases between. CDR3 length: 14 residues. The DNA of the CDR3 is TGTGCCAGCACCAACACGAGGTATAATTCACCCCTCCACTTT. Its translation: CASTNTRYNSPLHF.

The CDR3 loop reads CASSKGVTGTDTQYF. CDR3 DNA sequence: TGTGCCAGCAGCAAGGGAGTGACGGGCACAGATACGCAGTATTTT. V gene TRBV21-1 combines with J gene TRBJ2-3; the table gives TRBD2 as D, unverified against the DNA. TRBV21-1 is classified as a pseudogene. There are 15 residues in the CDR3.

The CDR3: CASSPGSLNTEAFF. In DNA, the CDR3 is TGCGCCAGCAGTCCCGGGAGCCTCAACACTGAAGCTTTCTTT. V and J are TRBV5-1 and TRBJ1-1; D gene unclear. The CDR3 spans 14 residues. V gave up 5 bases and J gave up 2 bases, with 13 bases separating them. From germline, CDR1 is SGHRS and CDR2 YFSETQ.

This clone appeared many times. As DNA, the CDR3 is TGCGCCACTAAGCGGGGGGGCTACAATGAGCAGTTCTTC. This sequence encodes CATKRGGYNEQFF. V and J are TRBV10-2 and TRBJ2-1; 10 nucleotides agree with TRBD2. V shed 10 bases, J shed 3 bases, and the junction held 3 bases outside the gene matches. The germline gives CDR1 WSHSY, CDR2 SAAADI. The CDR3 covers 13 residues.

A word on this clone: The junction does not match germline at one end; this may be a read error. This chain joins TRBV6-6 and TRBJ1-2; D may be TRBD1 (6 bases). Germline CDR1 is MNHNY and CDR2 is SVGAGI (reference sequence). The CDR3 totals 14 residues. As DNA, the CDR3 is TGTGCCAGCACCCCCCTTCTTTATGGACAGACCCTCGTCTTC. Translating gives CASTPLLYGQTLVF.

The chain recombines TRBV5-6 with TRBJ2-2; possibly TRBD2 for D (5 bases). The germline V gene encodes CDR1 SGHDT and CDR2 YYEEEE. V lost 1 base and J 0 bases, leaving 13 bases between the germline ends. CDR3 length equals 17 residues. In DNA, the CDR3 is TGTGCCAGCAGCTTGACTGCGGGTTACTCGAACACCGGGGAGCTGTTTTTT. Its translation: CASSLTAGYSNTGELFF.

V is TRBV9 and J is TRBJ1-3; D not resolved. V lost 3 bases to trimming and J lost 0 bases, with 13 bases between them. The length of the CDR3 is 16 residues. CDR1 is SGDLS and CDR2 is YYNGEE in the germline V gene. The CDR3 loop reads CASSGPGAYSGNTIYF. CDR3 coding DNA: TGTGCCAGCAGCGGTCCGGGAGCTTACTCTGGAAACACCATATATTTT.

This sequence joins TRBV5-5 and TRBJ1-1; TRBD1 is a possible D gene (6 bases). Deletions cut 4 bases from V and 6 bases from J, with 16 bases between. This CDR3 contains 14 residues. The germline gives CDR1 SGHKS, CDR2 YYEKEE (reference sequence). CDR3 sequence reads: CASSPVGGLAEAFF. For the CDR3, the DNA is TGTGCCAGCAGCCCCGTTGGGGGCTTGGCTGAAGCTTTCTTT.

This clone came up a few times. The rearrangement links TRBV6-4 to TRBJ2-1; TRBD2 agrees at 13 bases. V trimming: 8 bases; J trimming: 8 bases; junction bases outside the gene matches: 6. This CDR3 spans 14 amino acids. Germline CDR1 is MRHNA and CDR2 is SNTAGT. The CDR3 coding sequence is TGTGCCAGCTCGACTAGCGGGGGGTTAGATGAGCAGTTCTTC. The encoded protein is CASSTSGGLDEQFF.

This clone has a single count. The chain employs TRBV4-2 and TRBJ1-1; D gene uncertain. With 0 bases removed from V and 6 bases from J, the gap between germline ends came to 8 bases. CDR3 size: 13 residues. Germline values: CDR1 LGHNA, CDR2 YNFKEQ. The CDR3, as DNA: TGTGCCAGCAGCCAAGAGAGGTTCGCTGAAGCTTTCTTT. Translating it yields CASSQERFAEAFF.